These 18 T cell receptor beta chains were all obtained from the same sample, sequenced in a study of post-analysis software for immune sequencing data. Overall study findings and caveats: TRBV5-6, TRBV5-1 and TRBV20-1 belonged to a set of roughly five TRBV segments that were more frequent in patients than controls.

For these TCRs, the target antigens are not known. Unique molecular identifiers had been added to the TCR beta cDNA libraries. Via MiXCR, TCRdb re-called the PCR reads, giving one row per CDR3 protein. The top ten clones hold under 6% of a sample with some 890,000 distinct CDR3 sequences, approximately 50% of them seen once. Sequencing used blood. The receptor source for this set is a girl between 10 and 17 years old with multiple sclerosis.

V and J are TRBV20-1 and TRBJ2-6; possible D gene TRBD1, 6 bases. Germline CDR1 and CDR2: DFQATT and SNEGSKA (reference sequence). Between the trimmed V and J ends, which lost 2 bases and 0 bases, there was a span of 20 bases. CDR3 length: 19 residues. CDR3 nucleotides: TGCAGTGCTAGAAATTTTGGCCAGGGGCAATTCTCTGGGGCCAACGTCCTGACTTTC. Protein: CSARNFGQGQFSGANVLTF.

This rearrangement joins TRBV14 to TRBJ2-1, with D unresolved. Between the trimmed V and J ends, which lost 2 bases and 1 base, there was a span of 18 bases. This CDR3 spans 18 amino acids. The germline V gene has CDR1 SGHDN and CDR2 FVKESK. This CDR3 is CASSQLKRSADSYNEQFF. CDR3 DNA: TGTGCCAGCAGCCAATTAAAACGCTCCGCGGATTCCTACAATGAGCAGTTCTTC.

The J gene is TRBJ1-2, the V gene TRBV2; TRBD1 matches at 7 bases. J gave up 5 bases and V 1 base, and 7 bases lay outside the gene matches. Germline CDR1 reads SNHLY; CDR2 reads FYNNEI. This CDR3 spans 15 amino acids. In DNA, the CDR3 is TGTGCCAGCAGTGAAGTGGGACAGAGGTTGTATGGCTACACCTTC. Amino acid sequence: CASSEVGQRLYGYTF.

The chain recombines TRBV14 with TRBJ2-6; D unclear. The CDR3 length is 17 residues. CDR1 is SGHDN and CDR2 is FVKESK in the germline V gene. Between the trimmed V and J ends, which lost 6 bases and 0 bases, there was a span of 15 bases. CDR3 region: CASRPWIIFSGANVLTF. CDR3 in DNA: TGTGCCAGCAGACCGTGGATCATATTCTCTGGGGCCAACGTCCTGACTTTC.

This clonotype appeared a few times. The chain combines TRBV29-1 with TRBJ2-5; TRBD2 matches at 7 bases. Germline V lookup: CDR1 SQVTM, CDR2 ANQGSEA. The CDR3 runs to 13 residues. V lost 6 bases, J lost 5 bases, and 9 bases stayed unmatched. DNA for the CDR3: TGCAGCGTCGAGGGAGGGCCGCGGGAGACCCAGTACTTC. This encodes CSVEGGPRETQYF.

This chain joins TRBV28 and TRBJ2-3; TRBD1 matches at 7 bases. Germline CDR1 reads MDHEN; CDR2 reads SYDVKM. Trimming removed 5 bases from V and 4 bases from J; junction bases left unmatched: 9. The CDR3 extends over 15 amino acids. The CDR3 bases are TGTGCCAGCAGTCCCTCCAGGGGGATCGCAGATACGCAGTATTTT. Translation gives CASSPSRGIADTQYF.

This clonotype was observed once. The junction departs from the called germline gene at one end, perhaps through a read error. The chain links TRBV4-1 to TRBJ2-7; maybe TRBD2 (5 bases). Germline V gene data show CDR1 as MGHRA and CDR2 as YSYEKL. The CDR3 contains 14 residues. Here the CDR3 reads CASRRESSSYKQYF. The CDR3 region has the DNA TGCGCCAGCAGAAGGGAGTCGAGCTCCTACAAGCAGTACTTC.

The chain combines TRBV6-5 with TRBJ1-1, with D unclear. CDR3 length equals 15 residues. V lost 3 bases to trimming and J lost 7 bases, with 18 bases between them. Germline V gene data show CDR1 as MNHEY and CDR2 as SVGAGI. CDR3 sequence reads: CASSYYGVGAFEAFF. In DNA form, the CDR3 reads TGTGCCAGCAGTTATTACGGGGTCGGTGCGTTTGAAGCTTTCTTT.

This clonotype was seen more than once but under ten times. J is TRBJ1-2 and V is TRBV2; unclear D gene. The V end was cut by 4 bases, the J end by 6 bases, with 15 bases between. The CDR3 contains 14 residues. Germline V gene sequence: CDR1 SNHLY, CDR2 FYNNEI. The CDR3 DNA reads TGTGCCAGCAGTGCGGAGGTGGTGAAGAATGGCTACACCTTC. Protein product: CASSAEVVKNGYTF.

In this sample, this clonotype turned up a few times. This sequence joins TRBV20-1 and TRBJ1-1, with TRBD1 as a possible D gene (6 bases). The germline V gene encodes CDR1 DFQATT and CDR2 SNEGSKA (reference sequence). Between the trimmed V and J ends, which lost 5 bases and 3 bases, there was a span of 10 bases. This CDR3 is 12 amino acids long. Here the CDR3 reads CSAWTDDTEAFF. The CDR3 DNA reads TGCAGTGCTTGGACAGACGACACTGAAGCTTTCTTT.

This clonotype was found a few times. The chain's CDR3 is CASSPRAVWAGGSEEQFF. DNA of the CDR3: TGTGCCAGCAGCCCCAGGGCGGTATGGGCAGGGGGATCAGAGGAGCAGTTCTTC. This rearrangement joins TRBV7-3 to TRBJ2-1; 7 bases match TRBD1. V was pared by 5 bases and J by 10 bases, with 23 bases of the junction left unmatched. CDR1 is SGHTA, CDR2 FQGTGA, per germline. This CDR3 comprises 18 residues.

V and J are TRBV7-9 and TRBJ2-1; tentatively, D is TRBD2 (5 bases). Trimming shortened V by 1 base and J by 3 bases, and 10 bases separated the two germline ends. This CDR3 region has 15 residues. CDR1 and CDR2 (germline): SEHNR, FQNEAQ (reference sequence). CDR3 residues: CASSLELDIYNEQFF. The CDR3 DNA is TGTGCCAGCAGCTTAGAACTAGATATCTACAATGAGCAGTTCTTC.

The rearrangement links TRBV7-9 to TRBJ2-5, with D uncertain. In germline, CDR1 is SEHNR, CDR2 FQNEAQ (reference sequence). Trimming shortened V by 7 bases and J by 0 bases, and 15 bases separated the two germline ends. The CDR3 consists of 15 residues. For the CDR3, the DNA is TGTGCCAGCACCCAACGCTCGGCCAACCAAGAGACCCAGTACTTC. Translated, it gives CASTQRSANQETQYF.

V is TRBV29-1 and J is TRBJ2-7; 10 bases match TRBD1. With 6 bases clipped from V and 6 bases from J, the junction kept 5 bases outside the gene matches. The CDR3 length is 12 residues. CDR1 SQVTM and CDR2 ANQGSEA come from the germline V gene. The chain's CDR3 is CSVGTGVTEQYF. The CDR3 nucleotides read TGCAGCGTCGGGACAGGGGTGACCGAGCAGTACTTC.

A note on this clonotype: Germline and junction disagree at one end, which may indicate a read error. The chain is built from TRBV5-1 and TRBJ2-6; D gene uncertain. This CDR3 is built from 15 residues. Per germline, CDR1 SGHRS and CDR2 YFSETQ. CDR3 DNA: TGTGCCAGCAGCTTAGTACTCTCTGGGGCCAACGTCCTGACTTTC. Its translation is CASSLVLSGANVLTF.

The chain has TRBV10-3 and TRBJ2-7, with 7 bases fitting TRBD2. The CDR3 has 17 residues. Germline lookup yields CDR1 ENHRY and CDR2 SYGVKD. The V gene end was trimmed by 3 bases and the J gene end by 5 bases; junction bases not matched to a gene: 16. This chain's CDR3 is CAISETPSLGAGDEQYF. CDR3 nucleotides: TGTGCCATCAGTGAAACCCCCTCCCTCGGCGCGGGAGACGAGCAGTACTTC.

The rearrangement joins TRBV21-1 to TRBJ2-1. TRBV21-1 is classified as a pseudogene. The CDR3 totals 10 residues. For the CDR3, the DNA is TGTGCCAGCAGGCGTTGTGAGCAGTTCTTC. This sequence encodes CASRRCEQFF.

This sequence joins TRBV27 and TRBJ2-1, with 10 bases matching TRBD2. CDR3 length: 17 residues. Germline values: CDR1 MNHEY, CDR2 SMNVEV (reference sequence). Trimming cost V 5 bases and J 6 bases; bases outside gene matches: 13. The CDR3 reads CASSPQLPGLAINEQFF. CDR3 nucleotides: TGTGCCAGCAGTCCCCAACTCCCGGGACTAGCGATCAATGAGCAGTTCTTC.